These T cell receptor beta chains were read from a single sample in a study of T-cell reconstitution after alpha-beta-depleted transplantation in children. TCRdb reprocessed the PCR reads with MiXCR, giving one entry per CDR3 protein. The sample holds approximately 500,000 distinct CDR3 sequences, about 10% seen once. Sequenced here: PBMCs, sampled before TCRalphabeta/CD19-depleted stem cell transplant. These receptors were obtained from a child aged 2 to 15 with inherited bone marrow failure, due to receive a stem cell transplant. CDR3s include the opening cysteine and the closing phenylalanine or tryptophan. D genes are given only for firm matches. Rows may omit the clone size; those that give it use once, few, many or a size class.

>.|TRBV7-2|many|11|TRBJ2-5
CASSLMGTQYF
TGTGCCAGCAGCTTAATGGGGACCCAGTACTTC
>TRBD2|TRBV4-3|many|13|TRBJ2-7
CASSQQPGTTLFF
TGCGCCAGCAGCCAACAGCCGGGGACTACCCTTTTTTTC
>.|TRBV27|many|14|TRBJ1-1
CASRAGSYGTEAFF
TGTGCCAGCAGGGCAGGGAGTTATGGCACTGAAGCTTTCTTT
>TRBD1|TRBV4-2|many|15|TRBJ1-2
CASSQDQGASYGYTF
TGTGCCAGCAGCCAAGATCAGGGGGCGAGCTATGGCTACACCTTC
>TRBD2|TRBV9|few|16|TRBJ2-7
CASSVNSGTSLYEQYF
TGTGCCAGCAGCGTGAATTCCGGGACTAGTCTCTACGAGCAGTACTTC
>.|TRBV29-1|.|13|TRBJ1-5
CSVELQGGQPQHF
TGCAGCGTTGAATTGCAGGGCGGTCAGCCCCAGCATTTT
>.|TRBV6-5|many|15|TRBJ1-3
CASSYSEGSGNTIYF
TGTGCCAGCAGTTACTCCGAGGGGTCAGGAAACACCATATATTTT
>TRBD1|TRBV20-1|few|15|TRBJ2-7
CSARDAGTVNYEQYF
TGCAGTGCTAGAGATGCAGGGACAGTTAACTACGAGCAGTACTTC
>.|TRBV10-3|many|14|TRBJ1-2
CAISDVQGTDGYTF
TGTGCCATCAGTGATGTTCAGGGAACAGATGGCTACACCTTC
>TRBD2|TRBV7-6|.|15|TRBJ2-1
CASSLGPSGGNEQFF
TGTGCCAGCAGCTTAGGTCCTAGCGGGGGAAACGAGCAGTTCTTC
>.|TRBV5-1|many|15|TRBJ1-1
CASSRTLGQNTEAFF
TGCGCCAGCAGCCGGACCCTTGGACAGAACACTGAAGCTTTCTTT
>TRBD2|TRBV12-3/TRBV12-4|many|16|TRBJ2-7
CASKSSGLAGVGEQYF
TGTGCCAGCAAATCCAGTGGACTAGCGGGAGTAGGGGAGCAGTACTTC
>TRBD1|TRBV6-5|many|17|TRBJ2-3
CASSYMVGQGLTDTQYF
TGTGCCAGCAGTTATATGGTGGGACAGGGACTAACAGATACGCAGTATTTT
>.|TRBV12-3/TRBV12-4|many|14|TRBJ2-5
CASILNLGQETQYF
TGTGCCAGCATTCTAAACTTGGGTCAAGAGACCCAGTACTTC
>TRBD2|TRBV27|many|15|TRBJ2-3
CASSQLAGDTDTQYF
TGTGCCAGCAGTCAACTAGCGGGGGACACAGATACGCAGTATTTT
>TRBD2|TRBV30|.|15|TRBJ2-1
CAWSLIGLAYNEQFF
TGTGCCTGGAGTTTAATAGGACTAGCGTACAATGAGCAGTTCTTC
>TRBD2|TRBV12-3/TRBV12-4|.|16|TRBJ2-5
CASNTGTSALQETQYF
TGTGCCAGCAACACCGGGACTAGCGCTCTCCAAGAGACCCAGTACTTC
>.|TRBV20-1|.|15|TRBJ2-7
CSARAEQLISYEQYF
TGCAGTGCTAGAGCGGAACAACTGATCTCCTACGAGCAGTACTTC
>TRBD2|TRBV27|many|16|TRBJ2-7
CASKEGLASGPHEQYF
TGTGCCAGCAAGGAGGGGCTGGCTAGCGGGCCCCACGAGCAGTACTTC
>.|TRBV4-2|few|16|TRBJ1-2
CASGRRAGLTSDGYTF
TGTGCCAGCGGACGAAGAGCGGGACTTACTTCGGATGGCTACACCTTC
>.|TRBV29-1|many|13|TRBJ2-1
CSGAGPIYNEQFF
TGCAGCGGTGCGGGCCCCATCTACAATGAGCAGTTCTTC
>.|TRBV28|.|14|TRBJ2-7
CASSPHPAAYEQYF
TGTGCCAGCAGTCCGCATCCCGCGGCCTACGAGCAGTACTTC
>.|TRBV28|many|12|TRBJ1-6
CASSFWNSPLHF
TGTGCCAGCAGTTTCTGGAATTCACCCCTCCACTTT
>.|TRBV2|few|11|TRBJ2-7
CASSVYVEQYF
TGTGCCAGCAGTGTTTACGTCGAGCAGTACTTC
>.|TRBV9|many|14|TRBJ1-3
CASSPSSGRGTIYF
TGTGCCAGCAGCCCCTCATCCGGACGGGGCACCATATATTTT
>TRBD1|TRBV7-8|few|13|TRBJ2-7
CASSFSRAGGQYF
TGTGCCAGCAGCTTTAGTAGGGCAGGGGGCCAGTACTTC
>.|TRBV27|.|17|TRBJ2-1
CASSSALSFPSYNEQFF
TGTGCCAGCAGCTCCGCCCTTAGTTTCCCTTCCTACAATGAGCAGTTCTTC
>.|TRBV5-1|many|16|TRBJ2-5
CASRGELPGPRETQYF
TGCGCCAGCAGGGGGGAACTTCCTGGACCGCGAGAGACCCAGTACTTC
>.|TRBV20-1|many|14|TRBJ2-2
CSARDVGNTGELFF
TGCAGTGCTAGAGATGTAGGGAACACCGGGGAGCTGTTTTTT
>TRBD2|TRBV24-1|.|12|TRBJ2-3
CATSDPGLTQYF
TGTGCCACCAGTGACCCGGGACTAACGCAGTATTTT
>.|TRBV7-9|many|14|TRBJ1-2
CASSLVGIDYGYTF
TGTGCCAGCAGCTTAGTAGGGATTGACTATGGCTACACCTTC
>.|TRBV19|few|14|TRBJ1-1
CASTRGTTNTEAFF
TGTGCCAGTACCCGCGGGACAACGAACACTGAAGCTTTCTTT
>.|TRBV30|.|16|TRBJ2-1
CAWRERLLPRSNEQFF
TGTGCCTGGAGGGAGCGACTCCTTCCTAGGAGCAATGAGCAGTTCTTC
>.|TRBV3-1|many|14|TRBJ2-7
CASSLRDLTYEQYF
TGTGCCAGCAGCCTCCGGGACTTAACCTACGAGCAGTACTTC
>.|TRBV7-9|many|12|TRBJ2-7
CASSLFTNEQYF
TGTGCCAGCAGCTTGTTTACTAACGAGCAGTACTTC
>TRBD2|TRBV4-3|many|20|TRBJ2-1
CASSQAGGLAGGEDYNEQFF
TGCGCCAGCAGCCAGGCAGGCGGACTAGCGGGAGGTGAAGACTACAATGAGCAGTTCTTC
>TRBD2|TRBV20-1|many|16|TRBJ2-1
CSARGTSGRAYNEQFF
TGCAGTGCTAGGGGCACTAGCGGGAGAGCCTACAATGAGCAGTTCTTC
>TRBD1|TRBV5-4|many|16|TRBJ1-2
CASSLDGRGRGYGYTF
TGTGCCAGCAGCTTGGATGGCAGGGGGCGTGGGTATGGCTACACCTTC
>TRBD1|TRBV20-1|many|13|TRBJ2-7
CSAQGAPSYEQYF
TGCAGTGCACAGGGGGCGCCATCCTACGAGCAGTACTTC
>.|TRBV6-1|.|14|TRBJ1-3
CASANRAVGNTIYF
TGTGCCAGCGCAAACAGGGCTGTAGGAAACACCATATATTTT
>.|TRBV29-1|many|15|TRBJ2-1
CSVDDLGRVLNEQFF
TGCAGCGTTGATGACCTGGGACGGGTTCTGAATGAGCAGTTCTTC
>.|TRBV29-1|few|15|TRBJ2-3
CSVVRHQGSTDTQYF
TGCAGCGTTGTCCGACACCAGGGAAGCACAGATACGCAGTATTTT
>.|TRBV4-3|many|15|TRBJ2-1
CASSQDRVSYNEQFF
TGCGCCAGCAGCCAAGATCGGGTCTCCTACAATGAGCAGTTCTTC
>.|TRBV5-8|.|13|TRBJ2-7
CASRNSGDYEQYF
TGTGCCAGCAGGAACTCGGGTGACTACGAGCAGTACTTC
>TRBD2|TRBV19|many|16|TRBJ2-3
CASSSRLASSTDTQYF
TGTGCCAGTAGTTCTCGACTAGCATCTAGCACAGATACGCAGTATTTT
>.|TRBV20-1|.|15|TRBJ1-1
CSASTAGAENTEAFF
TGCAGTGCTAGTACCGCAGGGGCCGAGAACACTGAAGCTTTCTTT
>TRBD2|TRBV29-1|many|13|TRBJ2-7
CSVTPSGSYEQYF
TGCAGCGTCACCCCTAGCGGGAGCTACGAGCAGTACTTC
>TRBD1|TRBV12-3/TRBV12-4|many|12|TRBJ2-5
CASYDRVGTQYF
TGTGCCAGCTATGACAGGGTCGGGACCCAGTACTTC
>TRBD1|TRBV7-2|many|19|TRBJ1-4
CASSLAATGVFATNEKLFF
TGTGCCAGCAGCTTAGCCGCGACAGGGGTTTTTGCAACTAATGAAAAACTGTTTTTT
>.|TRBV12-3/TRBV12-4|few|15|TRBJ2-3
CASTPSGSLTDTQYF
TGTGCCAGCACCCCCTCCGGGTCTCTCACAGATACGCAGTATTTT
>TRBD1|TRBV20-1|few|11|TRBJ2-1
CSASQTGEQFF
TGCAGTGCGTCACAGACAGGGGAGCAGTTCTTC
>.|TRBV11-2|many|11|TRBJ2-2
CASSVIGELFF
TGTGCCAGCAGCGTTATCGGGGAGCTGTTTTTT
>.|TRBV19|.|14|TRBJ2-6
CASSIGDGANVLTF
TGTGCCAGTAGTATAGGGGATGGGGCCAACGTCCTGACTTTC